Below, 10 T cell receptor beta chains from the same sample are listed, as sequenced in a study of blood T cell repertoires in COVID-19. The table came from immunoSEQ multiplex PCR; TCRdb's copy has only in-frame clones and leaves some out. The data contain about 89,000 clones, 65% to 85% of them seen just once; the ten biggest clones take up about 6%. Sequenced material: peripheral blood. These receptors all stem from a man in his 70s with COVID-19, enrolled during active disease.

The V gene is TRBV7-2, the J gene TRBJ1-6, with 7 bases identical to TRBD1. CDR1 is SGHTA and CDR2 is FQGNSA in the germline V gene. This CDR3 has 13 residues. V was clipped by 8 bases and J by 9 bases; unmatched bases: 7. Written as DNA, the CDR3 is TGTGCCAGCTCCAGGGACAGTGGTTCACCCCTCCACTTT. Translating it yields CASSRDSGSPLHF.

The chain recombines TRBV7-9 with TRBJ2-3; D uncertain. The CDR3 is 14 amino acids. V lost 5 bases and J 6 bases, leaving 15 bases between the germline ends. Per the germline V gene, CDR1 is SEHNR and CDR2 is FQNEAQ (reference sequence). CDR3 loop: CASSPQVVGDTQYF. CDR3 nucleotides: TGTGCCAGCAGCCCCCAAGTCGTCGGGGATACGCAGTATTTT.

This clone was observed many times. The chain employs TRBV6-6 and TRBJ1-1; no clear D. Germline V gives CDR1 MNHNY, CDR2 SVGAGI (reference sequence). This CDR3 contains 12 residues. V dropped 8 bases and J dropped 5 bases, with 12 bases sitting between them. CDR3 loop: CASGLPGTEAFF. CDR3 sequence (DNA): TGTGCCAGCGGACTCCCTGGGACTGAAGCTTTCTTT.

The chain recombines TRBV19 with TRBJ2-6; the D gene is possibly TRBD2 (5 bases). Germline V gives CDR1 LNHDA, CDR2 SQIVND (reference sequence). Trimming removed 3 bases from V and 1 base from J, with 10 bases in between. This CDR3 contains 16 residues. For the CDR3, the DNA is TGTGCCAGTAGTATGGGGAGAGGGTCTGGGGCCAACGTCCTGACTTTC. Its protein is CASSMGRGSGANVLTF.

The chain couples TRBV2 to TRBJ1-3, with TRBD1 matching over 8 bases. CDR3 length equals 15 residues. CDR1 is SNHLY and CDR2 is FYNNEI in the germline V gene. The V and J ends lost 6 bases and 2 bases, in that order; junction bases with no gene match: 6. Here the CDR3 DNA reads TGTGCCAGCAGGAAGGGACAGGACGCTGGAAACACCATATATTTT. Translating gives CASRKGQDAGNTIYF. Variable domain in full (rest from reference TRBV2 and TRBJ1-3): EPEVTQTPSHQVTQMGQEVILRCVPISNHLYFYWYRQILGQKVEFLVSFYNNEISEKSEIFDDQFSVERPDGSNFTLKIRSTKLEDSAMYFCASRKGQDAGNTIYFGEGSWLTVV.

The J gene is TRBJ1-5, the V gene TRBV11-2; the D gene is possibly TRBD1 (5 bases). Germline V gene lookup returns CDR1 SGHAT and CDR2 FQNNGV. The CDR3 is 14 residues long. V lost 2 bases and J 6 bases, leaving 11 bases between the germline ends. The CDR3 nucleotides read TGTGCCAGCAGCTTAACGGGGGAGGCTCAGCCCCAGCATTTT. The encoded protein is CASSLTGEAQPQHF. Full variable domain (remainder filled in from reference TRBV11-2 and TRBJ1-5): EAGVAQSPRYKIIEKRQSVAFWCNPISGHATLYWYQQILGQGPKLLIQFQNNGVVDDSQLPKDRFSAERLKGVDSTLKIQPAKLEDSAVYLCASSLTGEAQPQHFGDGTRLSIL.

V gene TRBV23-1 combines with J gene TRBJ2-7, with a possible D match to TRBD1 (6 bases). TRBV23-1 is an ORF for which the function is uncertain. The germline V and J ends were trimmed by 1 base and 2 bases, with 15 bases remaining between them. CDR3 length: 16 residues. CDR3 amino acids: CASSQFTGLHTYEQYF. The CDR3 region has the DNA TGCGCCAGCAGTCAATTCACAGGGCTACATACCTACGAGCAGTACTTC.

By its share, this clone is medium-sized. V usage is TRBV4-1 and J usage is TRBJ2-5; 8 bases are shared with TRBD2. Germline-derived CDR1 and CDR2 are MGHRA and YSYEKL. The length of the CDR3 is 16 residues. The V gene end was trimmed by 7 bases and the J gene end by 0 bases; junction bases not matched to a gene: 10. CDR3 nucleotides: TGCGCCAGCATTGAGCGGGGGCCCATGTACCAAGAGACCCAGTACTTC. Translating gives CASIERGPMYQETQYF.

V usage is TRBV5-1 and J usage is TRBJ2-3, with D possibly being TRBD2 (5 bases). The germline V and J ends were trimmed by 2 bases and 5 bases, with 18 bases remaining between them. This CDR3 has 16 amino acids. Germline CDR1 and CDR2: SGHRS and YFSETQ. In nucleotides, the CDR3 is TGCGCCAGCAGCTTATTTATGGTCCCGGCGGGAGATACGCAGTATTTT. Its translation: CASSLFMVPAGDTQYF.

The chain recombines TRBV6-5 with TRBJ1-2; possibly TRBD1 for D (5 bases). There are 16 residues in the CDR3. Germline-derived CDR1 and CDR2 are MNHEY and SVGAGI. Trimming took off 2 bases at V and 2 bases at J, with 15 bases between the two ends. The CDR3 sequence: CASSYGSYGGNYGYTF. CDR3 sequence (DNA): TGTGCCAGCAGTTACGGTTCTTATGGGGGGAACTATGGCTACACCTTC.